In its sample, the clone carrying this TCR beta chain was seen many times. These data come from a study of T-cell reconstitution after alpha-beta-depleted transplantation in children. It was with unique molecular identifiers that the TCRbeta library was prepared. TCRdb re-called the PCR reads through MiXCR, storing one row per CDR3 protein. There are tens of thousands of distinct CDR3 sequences in the sample; 7.3% occur only once, and around 2.5% lies in the top ten. CDR1 LNHNV and CDR2 YYDKDF come from the germline V gene (reference sequence). The CDR3 covers 15 residues. J was trimmed by 6 bases and V by 0 bases; bases with no gene match: 4.

The source of this sequence is a human donor who donated a stem cell graft to a child with acute lymphoblastic leukemia. The J gene is TRBJ2-2, the V gene TRBV15, with TRBD2 matching over 7 bases. Sequencing used PBMCs from the stem cell graft donor, obtained from the stem cell graft. This CDR3 is CATSRDWAGAGELFF. As DNA, the CDR3 is TGTGCCACCAGCAGAGATTGGGCGGGGGCCGGGGAGCTGTTTTTT.